A selection of T cell receptor beta chains follows, all from one sample in a study of T cell responses to AZD1222 COVID-19 vaccine. TCRdb keeps only in-frame clones here, not all; method: immunoSEQ multiplex PCR. This repertoire shows more than 90,000 clones, more than 65% found once; its top ten account for about 9.5%. Specimen: peripheral blood, collected on day 0 of AZD1222 vaccination. The source of these receptors is an adult in good health. Both conserved end residues are part of each CDR3. A D gene is named only where the DNA matches it firmly. Part of the rows lack a size; the others show once, few, many or a class for expanded clones.

clone_size: NA; v_call: TRBV28; j_call: TRBJ2-3; d_call: TRBD2; cdr3_aa: CASSPSGTDTQYF; cdr3_nt: TGTGCCAGCAGTCCTAGCGGGACAGATACGCAGTATTTT
clone_size: NA; v_call: TRBV10-3; j_call: TRBJ2-2; d_call: NA; cdr3_aa: CAIGQAKGFDTGELFF; cdr3_nt: TGTGCCATCGGACAAGCAAAAGGGTTTGACACCGGGGAGCTGTTTTTT
clone_size: NA; v_call: TRBV7-9; j_call: TRBJ2-7; d_call: TRBD1; cdr3_aa: CASSLRGQGSYEQYF; cdr3_nt: TGTGCCAGCAGCTTAAGGGGACAGGGGTCCTACGAGCAGTACTTC
clone_size: NA; v_call: TRBV24-1; j_call: TRBJ2-5; d_call: NA; cdr3_aa: CATSDLGQGGLQETQYF; cdr3_nt: TGTGCCACCAGTGATTTGGGACAGGGAGGGCTCCAAGAGACCCAGTACTTC
clone_size: NA; v_call: TRBV6-5; j_call: TRBJ2-1; d_call: TRBD2; cdr3_aa: CASRPGTSGSDEQFF; cdr3_nt: TGTGCCAGCAGACCCGGGACTAGCGGGAGTGATGAGCAGTTCTTC
clone_size: NA; v_call: TRBV4-1; j_call: TRBJ1-3; d_call: TRBD1; cdr3_aa: CASSQGTGHSGNTIYF; cdr3_nt: TGCGCCAGCAGCCAGGGGACAGGGCACTCTGGAAACACCATATATTTT
clone_size: NA; v_call: TRBV7-2; j_call: TRBJ2-7; d_call: TRBD1; cdr3_aa: CASSETLYGTGSGQYF; cdr3_nt: TGTGCCAGCAGCGAAACCTTGTACGGGACAGGGTCAGGGCAGTACTTC
clone_size: NA; v_call: TRBV6-6; j_call: TRBJ2-5; d_call: TRBD1; cdr3_aa: CASMIRGLGTQYF; cdr3_nt: TGTGCCAGCATGATAAGGGGGCTTGGGACCCAGTACTTC
clone_size: NA; v_call: TRBV7-9; j_call: TRBJ1-1; d_call: TRBD1; cdr3_aa: CASSSRGPSTEAFF; cdr3_nt: TGTGCCAGCAGCTCTAGGGGGCCGAGCACTGAAGCTTTCTTT
clone_size: NA; v_call: TRBV7-6; j_call: TRBJ1-6; d_call: NA; cdr3_aa: CASSLGRGVAPLHF; cdr3_nt: TGTGCCAGCAGCTTGGGGAGGGGTGTTGCACCCCTCCACTTT
clone_size: NA; v_call: TRBV7-3; j_call: TRBJ2-1; d_call: NA; cdr3_aa: CASSLMGGPDEQFF; cdr3_nt: TGTGCCAGCAGCTTAATGGGGGGTCCCGATGAGCAGTTCTTC
clone_size: NA; v_call: TRBV5-1; j_call: TRBJ1-1; d_call: NA; cdr3_aa: CASSLGGPNTEAFF; cdr3_nt: TGCGCCAGCAGCTTGGGGGGACCCAACACTGAAGCTTTCTTT
clone_size: few; v_call: TRBV24-1; j_call: TRBJ2-7; d_call: NA; cdr3_aa: CATSGRGDYEQYF; cdr3_nt: TGTGCCACCAGTGGTAGGGGGGACTACGAGCAGTACTTC